These 5 T cell receptor beta chains were sequenced from one sample in a study of beta chain features in type 1 diabetes. All of the isolated RNA was reverse transcribed, so expressed TCRB transcripts were sequenced. Sequencing used immunoSEQ multiplex PCR; TCRdb keeps in-frame clones, though not all of them. The sample holds 150,000 or so clones, 48% seen once. Sequenced input: Tregs from blood. The receptors here all came from a man younger than 30 in good health.

This clone has more than one count but fewer than ten. The rearrangement joins TRBV28 to TRBJ2-1; the match to TRBD1 covers 7 bases. This CDR3 has 15 residues. Germline V gene lookup returns CDR1 MDHEN and CDR2 SYDVKM. With 11 bases clipped from V and 5 bases from J, the junction kept 15 bases outside the gene matches. CDR3 DNA: TGTGCCGGGGGTAGAAGGGGGCAGGGGGACAATGAGCAGTTCTTC. Protein product: CAGGRRGQGDNEQFF.

The genes are TRBV5-1 and TRBJ2-3; 7 nucleotides agree with TRBD1. V trimming: 4 bases; J trimming: 0 bases; junction bases outside the gene matches: 2. Germline assignment: CDR1 SGHRS and CDR2 YFSETQ. This CDR3 has 14 residues. The CDR3 nucleotides read TGCGCCAGCAGCCCGGGACAGAGCACAGATACGCAGTATTTT. This encodes CASSPGQSTDTQYF.

The chain uses TRBV7-3 and TRBJ2-3; TRBD2 agrees at 8 bases. This CDR3 has 14 amino acids. Germline CDR1 SGHTA, CDR2 FQGTGA. The junction had 5 bases not matched to a gene; V was cut back by 5 bases and J by 4 bases. The CDR3 region is CASSDRRGADTQYF. In DNA form, the CDR3 reads TGTGCCAGCAGCGATAGGCGGGGGGCAGATACGCAGTATTTT.

The chain recombines TRBV7-6 with TRBJ2-5, with D possibly being TRBD2 (5 bases). The J call is in doubt because the DNA end fits TRBJ2-7 better. Germline V gene data show CDR1 as SGHVS and CDR2 as FNYEAQ. The CDR3 consists of 14 residues. CDR3 protein: CASSLLADSYEQYF. In DNA form, the CDR3 reads TGTGCCAGCAGTCTCCTAGCAGACTCCTACGAGCAGTACTTC.

The V call is TRBV4-3, the J call TRBJ2-7; D might be TRBD2 (6 bases). The V gene lost 5 bases and the J gene lost 3 bases, with 11 bases spanning the gap. Germline values: CDR1 LGHNA, CDR2 YSLEER. The CDR3 contains 13 residues. CDR3 region: CASSYYSGYEQYF. The CDR3 DNA follows: TGCGCCAGCAGCTATTATAGCGGCTACGAGCAGTACTTC.